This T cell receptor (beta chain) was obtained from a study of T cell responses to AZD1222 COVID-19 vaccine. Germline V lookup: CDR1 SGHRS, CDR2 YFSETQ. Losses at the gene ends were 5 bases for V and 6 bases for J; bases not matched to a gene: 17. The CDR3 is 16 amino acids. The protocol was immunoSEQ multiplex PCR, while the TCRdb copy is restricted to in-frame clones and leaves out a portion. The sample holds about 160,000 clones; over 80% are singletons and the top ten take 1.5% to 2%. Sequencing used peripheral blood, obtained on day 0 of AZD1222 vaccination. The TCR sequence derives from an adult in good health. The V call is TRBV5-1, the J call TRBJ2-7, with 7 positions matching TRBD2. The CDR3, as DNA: TGCGCCAGCAGGGACCAATCTAGCGGAGTGGGGTCCGAGCAGTACTTC. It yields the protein CASRDQSSGVGSEQYF.